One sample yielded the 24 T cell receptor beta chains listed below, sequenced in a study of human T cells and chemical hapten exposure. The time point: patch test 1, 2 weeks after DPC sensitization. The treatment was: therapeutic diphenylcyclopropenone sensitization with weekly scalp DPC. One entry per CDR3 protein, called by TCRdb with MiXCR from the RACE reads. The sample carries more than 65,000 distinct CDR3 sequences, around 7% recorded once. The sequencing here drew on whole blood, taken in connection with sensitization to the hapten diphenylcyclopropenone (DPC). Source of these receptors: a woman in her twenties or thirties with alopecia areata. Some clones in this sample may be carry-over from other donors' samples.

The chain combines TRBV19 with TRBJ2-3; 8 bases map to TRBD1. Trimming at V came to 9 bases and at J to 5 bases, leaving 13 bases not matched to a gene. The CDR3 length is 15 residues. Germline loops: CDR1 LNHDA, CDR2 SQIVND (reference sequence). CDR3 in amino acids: CASRVGDRTRDTQYF. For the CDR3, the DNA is TGTGCCAGCCGAGTAGGGGACAGGACCAGAGATACGCAGTATTTT.

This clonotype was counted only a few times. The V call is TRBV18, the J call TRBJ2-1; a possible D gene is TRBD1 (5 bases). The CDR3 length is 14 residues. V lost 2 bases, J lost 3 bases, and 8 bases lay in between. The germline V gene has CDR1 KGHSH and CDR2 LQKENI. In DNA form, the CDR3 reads TGTGCCAGCTCACCAGGGGCCTTCTACAATGAGCAGTTCTTC. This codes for CASSPGAFYNEQFF. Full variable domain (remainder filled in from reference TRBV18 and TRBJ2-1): NAGVMQNPRHLVRRRGQEARLRCSPMKGHSHVYWYRQLPEEGLKFMVYLQKENIIDESGMPKERFSAEFPKEGPSILRIQQVVRGDSAAYFCASSPGAFYNEQFFGPGTRLTVL.

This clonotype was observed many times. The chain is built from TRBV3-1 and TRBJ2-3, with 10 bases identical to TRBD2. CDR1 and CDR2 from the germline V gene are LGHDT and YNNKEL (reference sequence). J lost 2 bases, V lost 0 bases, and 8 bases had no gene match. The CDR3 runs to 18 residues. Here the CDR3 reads CASSQESGLAAPTDTQYF. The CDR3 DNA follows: TGTGCCAGCAGCCAAGAATCTGGACTAGCGGCCCCCACAGATACGCAGTATTTT.

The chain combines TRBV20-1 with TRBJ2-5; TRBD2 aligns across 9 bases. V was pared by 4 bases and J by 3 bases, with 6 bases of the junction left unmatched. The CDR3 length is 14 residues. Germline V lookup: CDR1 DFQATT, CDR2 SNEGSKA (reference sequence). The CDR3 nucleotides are TGCAGTGCTAATCTAGCGGGGCGAGAAGAGACCCAGTACTTC. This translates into CSANLAGREETQYF.

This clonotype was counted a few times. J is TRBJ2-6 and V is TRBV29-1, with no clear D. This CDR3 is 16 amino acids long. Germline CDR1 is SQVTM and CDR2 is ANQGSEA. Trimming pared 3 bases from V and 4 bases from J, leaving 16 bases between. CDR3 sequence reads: CSVEAGPPSGANVLTF. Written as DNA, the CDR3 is TGCAGCGTTGAGGCAGGTCCCCCCTCGGGGGCCAACGTCCTGACTTTC. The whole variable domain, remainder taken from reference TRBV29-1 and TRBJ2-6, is SAVISQKPSRDICQRGTSLTIQCQVDSQVTMMFWYRQQPGQSLTLIATANQGSEATYESGFVIDKFPISRPNLTFSTLTVSNMSPEDSSIYLCSVEAGPPSGANVLTFGAGSRLTVL.

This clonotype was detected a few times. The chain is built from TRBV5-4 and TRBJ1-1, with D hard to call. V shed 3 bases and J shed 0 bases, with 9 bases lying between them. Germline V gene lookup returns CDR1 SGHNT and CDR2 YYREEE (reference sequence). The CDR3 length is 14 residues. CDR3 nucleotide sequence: TGTGCCAGCAGCTCCGGGGATATGAACACTGAAGCTTTCTTT. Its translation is CASSSGDMNTEAFF.

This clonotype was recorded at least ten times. The DNA of the CDR3 is TGCAGTGCTCCACAATCAGACTGGGGGCCCCAGCATTTT. It codes for CSAPQSDWGPQHF. This chain joins TRBV20-1 and TRBJ1-5; D uncertain. The CDR3 is made up of 13 amino acids. V dropped 5 bases and J dropped 9 bases, with 17 bases sitting between them. Germline CDR1 and CDR2: DFQATT and SNEGSKA (reference sequence).

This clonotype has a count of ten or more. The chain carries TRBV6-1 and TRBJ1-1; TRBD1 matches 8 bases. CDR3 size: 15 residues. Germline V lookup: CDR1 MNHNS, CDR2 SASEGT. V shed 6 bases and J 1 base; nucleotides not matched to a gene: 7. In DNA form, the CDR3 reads TGTGCCAGCAGACCCGACGACAGGGGGAACACTGAAGCTTTCTTT. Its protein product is CASRPDDRGNTEAFF.

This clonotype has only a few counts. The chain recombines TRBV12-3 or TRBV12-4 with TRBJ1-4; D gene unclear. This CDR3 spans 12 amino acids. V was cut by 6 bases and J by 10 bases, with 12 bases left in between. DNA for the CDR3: TGTGCCAGCAGCGGACGGGCGGTAAAACTGTTTTTT. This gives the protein CASSGRAVKLFF.

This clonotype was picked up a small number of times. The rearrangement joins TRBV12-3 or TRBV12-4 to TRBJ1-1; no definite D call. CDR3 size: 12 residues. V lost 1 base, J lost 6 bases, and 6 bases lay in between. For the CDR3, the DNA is TGTGCCAGCAGTTTAGACAGACCTGAAGCTTTCTTT. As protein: CASSLDRPEAFF.

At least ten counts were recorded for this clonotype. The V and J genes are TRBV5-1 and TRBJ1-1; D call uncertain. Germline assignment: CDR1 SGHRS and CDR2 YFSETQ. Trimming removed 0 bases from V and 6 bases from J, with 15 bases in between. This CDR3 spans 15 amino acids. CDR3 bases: TGCGCCAGCAGCTTGGGTCCAGTGGGTTTTGCTGAAGCTTTCTTT. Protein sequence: CASSLGPVGFAEAFF.

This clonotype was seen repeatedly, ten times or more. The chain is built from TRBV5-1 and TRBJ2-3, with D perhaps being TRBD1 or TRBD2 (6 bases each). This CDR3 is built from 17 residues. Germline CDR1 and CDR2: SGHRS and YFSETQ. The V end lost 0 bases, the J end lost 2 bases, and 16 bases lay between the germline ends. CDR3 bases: TGCGCCAGCAGCTTGGCCTCCCGGGGGCCTCCCACAGATACGCAGTATTTT. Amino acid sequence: CASSLASRGPPTDTQYF.

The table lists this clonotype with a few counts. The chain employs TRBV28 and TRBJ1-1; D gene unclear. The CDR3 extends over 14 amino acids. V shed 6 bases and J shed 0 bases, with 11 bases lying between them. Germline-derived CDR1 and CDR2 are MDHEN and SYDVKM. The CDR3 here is CASSPRRMNTEAFF. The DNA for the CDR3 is TGTGCCAGCAGCCCCAGACGGATGAACACTGAAGCTTTCTTT.

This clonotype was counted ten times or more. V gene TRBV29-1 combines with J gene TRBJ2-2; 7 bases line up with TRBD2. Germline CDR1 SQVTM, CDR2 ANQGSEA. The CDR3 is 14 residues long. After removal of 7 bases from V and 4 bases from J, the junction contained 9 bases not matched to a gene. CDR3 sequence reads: CSGRLPGGTGELFF. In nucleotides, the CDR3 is TGCAGCGGTCGGCTACCGGGGGGCACCGGGGAGCTGTTTTTT.

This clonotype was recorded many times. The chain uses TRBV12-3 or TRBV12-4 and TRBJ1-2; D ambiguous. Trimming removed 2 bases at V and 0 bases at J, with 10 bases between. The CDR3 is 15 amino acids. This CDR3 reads CASSLREAPNYGYTF. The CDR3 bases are TGTGCCAGCAGTTTAAGGGAGGCTCCTAACTATGGCTACACCTTC.

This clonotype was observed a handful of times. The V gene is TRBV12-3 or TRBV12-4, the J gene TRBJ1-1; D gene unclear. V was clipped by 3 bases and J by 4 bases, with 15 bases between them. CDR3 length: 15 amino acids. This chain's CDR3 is CASSFPGARGTEAFF. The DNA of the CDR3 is TGTGCCAGCAGTTTTCCCGGCGCCCGGGGCACTGAAGCTTTCTTT.

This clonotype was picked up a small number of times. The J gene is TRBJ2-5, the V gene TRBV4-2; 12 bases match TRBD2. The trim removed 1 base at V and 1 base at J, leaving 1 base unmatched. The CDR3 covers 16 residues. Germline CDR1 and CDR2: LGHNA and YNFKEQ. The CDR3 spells CASSQGGLAGQETQYF. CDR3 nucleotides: TGTGCCAGCAGCCAAGGGGGACTAGCGGGCCAAGAGACCCAGTACTTC.

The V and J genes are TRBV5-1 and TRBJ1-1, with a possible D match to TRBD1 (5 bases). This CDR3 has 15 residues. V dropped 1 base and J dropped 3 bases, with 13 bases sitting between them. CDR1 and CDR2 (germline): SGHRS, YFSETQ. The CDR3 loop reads CASSLFGRADTEAFF. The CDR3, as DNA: TGCGCCAGCAGCTTGTTCGGCAGGGCAGACACTGAAGCTTTCTTT.

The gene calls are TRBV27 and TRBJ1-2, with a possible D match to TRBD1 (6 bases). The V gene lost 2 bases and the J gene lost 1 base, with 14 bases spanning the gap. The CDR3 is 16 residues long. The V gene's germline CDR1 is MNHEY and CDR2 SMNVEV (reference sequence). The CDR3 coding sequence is TGTGCCAGCAGTTTAACCAGGGACACCCGTAACTATGGCTACACCTTC. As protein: CASSLTRDTRNYGYTF.

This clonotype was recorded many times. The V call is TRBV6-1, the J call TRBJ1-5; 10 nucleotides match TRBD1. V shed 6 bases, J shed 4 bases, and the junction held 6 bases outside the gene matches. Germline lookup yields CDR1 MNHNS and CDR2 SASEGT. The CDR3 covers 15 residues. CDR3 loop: CASSGTGAPNQPQHF. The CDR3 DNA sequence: TGTGCCAGCAGCGGGACAGGGGCTCCTAATCAGCCCCAGCATTTT.

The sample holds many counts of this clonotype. DNA of the CDR3: TGTGCCAGCAGCGAGTGGACAGGGGGCGTCCCCTACGAGCAGTACTTC. This codes for CASSEWTGGVPYEQYF. V and J are TRBV11-1 and TRBJ2-7; TRBD1 matches at 11 bases. Germline CDR1 reads SGHAT; CDR2 reads FQDESV (reference sequence). V trimming: 5 bases; J trimming: 2 bases; junction bases outside the gene matches: 8. The CDR3 consists of 16 residues.

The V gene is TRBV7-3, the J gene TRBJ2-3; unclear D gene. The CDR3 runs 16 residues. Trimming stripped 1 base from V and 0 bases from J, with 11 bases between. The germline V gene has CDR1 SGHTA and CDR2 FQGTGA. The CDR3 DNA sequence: TGTGCCAGCAGCTTAAGCGCCGCCACGAGCACAGATACGCAGTATTTT. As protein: CASSLSAATSTDTQYF.

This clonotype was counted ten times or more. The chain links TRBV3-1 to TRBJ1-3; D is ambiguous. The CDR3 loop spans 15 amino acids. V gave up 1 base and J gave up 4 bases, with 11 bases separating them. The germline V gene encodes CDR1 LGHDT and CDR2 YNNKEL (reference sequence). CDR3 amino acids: CASSQGSGGGNTIYF. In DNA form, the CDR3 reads TGTGCCAGCAGCCAAGGTTCAGGTGGAGGAAACACCATATATTTT.

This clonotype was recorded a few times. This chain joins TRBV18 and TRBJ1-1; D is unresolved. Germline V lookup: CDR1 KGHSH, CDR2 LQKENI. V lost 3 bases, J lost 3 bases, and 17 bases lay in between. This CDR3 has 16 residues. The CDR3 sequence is CASSPSLWVPDTEAFF. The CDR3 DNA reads TGTGCCAGCTCACCCTCCCTTTGGGTCCCCGACACTGAAGCTTTCTTT.